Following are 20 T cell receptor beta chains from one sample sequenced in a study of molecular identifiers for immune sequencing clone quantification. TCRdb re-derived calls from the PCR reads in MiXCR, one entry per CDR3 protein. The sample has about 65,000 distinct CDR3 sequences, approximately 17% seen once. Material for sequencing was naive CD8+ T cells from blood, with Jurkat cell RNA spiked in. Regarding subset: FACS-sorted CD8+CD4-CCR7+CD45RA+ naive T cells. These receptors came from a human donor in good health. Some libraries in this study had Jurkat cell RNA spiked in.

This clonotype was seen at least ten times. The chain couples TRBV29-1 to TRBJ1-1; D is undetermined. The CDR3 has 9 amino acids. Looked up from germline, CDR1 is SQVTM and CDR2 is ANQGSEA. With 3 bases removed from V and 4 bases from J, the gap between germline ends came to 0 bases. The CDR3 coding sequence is TGCAGCGTTGACACTGAAGCTTTCTTT. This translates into CSVDTEAFF.

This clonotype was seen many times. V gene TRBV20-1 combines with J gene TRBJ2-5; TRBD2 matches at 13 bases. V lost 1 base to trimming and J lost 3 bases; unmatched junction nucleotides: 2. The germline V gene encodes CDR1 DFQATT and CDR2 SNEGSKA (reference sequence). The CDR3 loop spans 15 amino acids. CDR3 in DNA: TGCAGTGCTAGAGCGGGACTAGCGGGAAAAGAGACCCAGTACTTC. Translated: CSARAGLAGKETQYF.

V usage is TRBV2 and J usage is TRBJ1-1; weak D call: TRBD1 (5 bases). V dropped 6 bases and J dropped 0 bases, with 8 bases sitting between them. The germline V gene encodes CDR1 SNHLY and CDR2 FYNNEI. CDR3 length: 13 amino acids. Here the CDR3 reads CASRGGMNTEAFF. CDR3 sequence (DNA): TGTGCCAGCAGGGGGGGGATGAACACTGAAGCTTTCTTT.

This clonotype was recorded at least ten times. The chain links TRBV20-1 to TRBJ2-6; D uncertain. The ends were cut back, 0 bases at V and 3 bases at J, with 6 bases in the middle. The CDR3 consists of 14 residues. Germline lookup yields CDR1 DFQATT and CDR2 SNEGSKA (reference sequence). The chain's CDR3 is CSAREGVGANVLTF. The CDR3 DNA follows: TGCAGTGCTAGAGAAGGAGTTGGGGCCAACGTCCTGACTTTC.

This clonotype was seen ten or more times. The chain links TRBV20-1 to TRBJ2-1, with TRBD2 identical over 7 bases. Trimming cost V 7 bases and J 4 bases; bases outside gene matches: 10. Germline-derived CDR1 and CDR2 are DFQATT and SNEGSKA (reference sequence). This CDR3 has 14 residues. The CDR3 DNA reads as TGCAGTGTTGTGGGGGAGGGCAGATACAATGAGCAGTTCTTC. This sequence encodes CSVVGEGRYNEQFF.

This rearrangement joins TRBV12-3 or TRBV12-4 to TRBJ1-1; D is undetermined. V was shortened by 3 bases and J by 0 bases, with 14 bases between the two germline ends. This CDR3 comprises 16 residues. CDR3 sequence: CASSFGRGVLNTEAFF. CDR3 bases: TGTGCCAGCAGTTTTGGCCGGGGTGTCTTGAACACTGAAGCTTTCTTT.

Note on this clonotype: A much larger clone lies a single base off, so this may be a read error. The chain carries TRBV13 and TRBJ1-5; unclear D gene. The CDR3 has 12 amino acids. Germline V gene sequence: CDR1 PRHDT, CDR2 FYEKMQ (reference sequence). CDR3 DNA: TGTGCCAGCAGCTTACAAGGTCAGTCCCAGCATTTT. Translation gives CASSLQGQSQHF.

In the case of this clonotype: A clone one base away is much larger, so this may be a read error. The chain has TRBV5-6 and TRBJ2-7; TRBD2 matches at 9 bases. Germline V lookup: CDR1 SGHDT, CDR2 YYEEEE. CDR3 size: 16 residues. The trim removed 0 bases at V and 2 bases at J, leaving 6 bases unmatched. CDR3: CASSLGPSGVAYEQYF. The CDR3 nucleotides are TGTGCCAGCAGCTTGGGTCCTAGCGGGGTGGCCTACGAGCAGTACTTC.

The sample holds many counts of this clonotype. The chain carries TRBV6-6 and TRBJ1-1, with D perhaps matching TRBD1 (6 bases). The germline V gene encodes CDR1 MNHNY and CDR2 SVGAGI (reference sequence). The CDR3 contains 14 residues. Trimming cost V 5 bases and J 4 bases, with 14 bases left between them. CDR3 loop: CASSRSQGSTEAFF. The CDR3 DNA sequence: TGTGCCAGCAGTCGCTCACAGGGCAGCACTGAAGCTTTCTTT.

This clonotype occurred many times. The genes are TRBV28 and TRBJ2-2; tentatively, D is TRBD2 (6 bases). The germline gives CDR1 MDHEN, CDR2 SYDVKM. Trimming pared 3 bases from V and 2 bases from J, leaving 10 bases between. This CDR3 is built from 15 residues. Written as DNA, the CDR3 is TGTGCCAGCAGTTTCCGACTAGTAAACACCGGGGAGCTGTTTTTT. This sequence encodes CASSFRLVNTGELFF.

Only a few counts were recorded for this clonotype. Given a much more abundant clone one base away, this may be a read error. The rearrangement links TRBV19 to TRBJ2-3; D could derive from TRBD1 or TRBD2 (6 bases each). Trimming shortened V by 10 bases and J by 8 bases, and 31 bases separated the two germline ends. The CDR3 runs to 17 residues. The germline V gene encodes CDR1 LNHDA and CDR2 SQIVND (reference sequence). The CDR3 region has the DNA TGTGCCACGGTTCGGGAGCACAGGGCACGGGGCAGGGTTACGCAGTATTTT. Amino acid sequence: CATVREHRARGRVTQYF.

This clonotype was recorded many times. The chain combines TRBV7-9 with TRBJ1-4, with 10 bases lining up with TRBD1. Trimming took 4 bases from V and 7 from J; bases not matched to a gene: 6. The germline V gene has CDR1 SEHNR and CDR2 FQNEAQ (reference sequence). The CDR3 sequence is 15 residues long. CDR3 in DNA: TGTGCCAGCAGCTCCCCCGGGACAGGGGTTGAAAAACTGTTTTTT. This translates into CASSSPGTGVEKLFF.

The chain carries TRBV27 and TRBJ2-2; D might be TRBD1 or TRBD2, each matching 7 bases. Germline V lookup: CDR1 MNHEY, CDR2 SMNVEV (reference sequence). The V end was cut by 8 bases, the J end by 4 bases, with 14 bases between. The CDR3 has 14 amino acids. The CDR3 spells CASGAGQSTGELFF. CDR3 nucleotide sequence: TGTGCCAGCGGAGCGGGACAGTCCACCGGGGAGCTGTTTTTT.

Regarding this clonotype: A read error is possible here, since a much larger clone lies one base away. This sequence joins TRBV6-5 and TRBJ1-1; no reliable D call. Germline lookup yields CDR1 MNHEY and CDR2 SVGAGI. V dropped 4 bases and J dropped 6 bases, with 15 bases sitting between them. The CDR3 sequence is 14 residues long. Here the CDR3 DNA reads TGTGCCAGCAGTTTCGGTCAGCTAAACGCTGAAGCTTTCTTT. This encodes CASSFGQLNAEAFF.

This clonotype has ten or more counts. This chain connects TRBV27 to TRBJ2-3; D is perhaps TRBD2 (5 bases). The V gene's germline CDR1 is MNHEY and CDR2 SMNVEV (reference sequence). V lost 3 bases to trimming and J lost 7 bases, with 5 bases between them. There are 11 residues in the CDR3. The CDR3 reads CASSFGNTQYF. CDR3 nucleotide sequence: TGTGCCAGCAGTTTCGGGAATACGCAGTATTTT.

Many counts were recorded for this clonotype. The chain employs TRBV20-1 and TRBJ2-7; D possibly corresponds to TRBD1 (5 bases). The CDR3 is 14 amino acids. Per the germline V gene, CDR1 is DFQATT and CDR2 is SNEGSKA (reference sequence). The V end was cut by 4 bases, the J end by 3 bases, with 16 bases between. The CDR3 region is CSATPGKGNYEQYF. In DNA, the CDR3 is TGCAGTGCTACGCCTGGAAAGGGGAACTACGAGCAGTACTTC.

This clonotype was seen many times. The CDR3 region is CASSPTGMNTEAFF. As DNA, the CDR3 is TGTGCCAGCAGTCCGACAGGGATGAACACTGAAGCTTTCTTT. V gene TRBV28 combines with J gene TRBJ1-1, with 7 bases lining up with TRBD1. This CDR3 region has 14 residues. CDR1 MDHEN and CDR2 SYDVKM come from the germline V gene. V lost 5 bases, J lost 0 bases, and 3 bases stayed unmatched.

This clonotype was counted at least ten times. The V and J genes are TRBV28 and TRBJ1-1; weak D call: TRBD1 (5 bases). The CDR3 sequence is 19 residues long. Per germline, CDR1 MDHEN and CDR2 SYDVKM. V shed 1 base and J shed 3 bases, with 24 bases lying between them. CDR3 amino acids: CASSLFFGAAGSGYTEAFF. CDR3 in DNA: TGTGCCAGCAGTTTATTTTTCGGGGCGGCAGGGAGTGGGTACACTGAAGCTTTCTTT.

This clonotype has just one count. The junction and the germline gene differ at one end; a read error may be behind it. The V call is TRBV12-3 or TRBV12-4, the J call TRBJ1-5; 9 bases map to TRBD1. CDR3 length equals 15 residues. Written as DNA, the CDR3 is TGTGCCGGCAGTTTGGGGACAGGGAGTGGTCAGCCCCAGCATTTT. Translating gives CAGSLGTGSGQPQHF.

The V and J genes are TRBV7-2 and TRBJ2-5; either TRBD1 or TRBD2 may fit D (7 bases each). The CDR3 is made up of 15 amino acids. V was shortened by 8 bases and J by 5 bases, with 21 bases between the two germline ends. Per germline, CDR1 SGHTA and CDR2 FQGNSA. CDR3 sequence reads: CASGLDGLGGETQYF. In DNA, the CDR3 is TGTGCCAGCGGCCTCGACGGACTAGGGGGCGAGACCCAGTACTTC.